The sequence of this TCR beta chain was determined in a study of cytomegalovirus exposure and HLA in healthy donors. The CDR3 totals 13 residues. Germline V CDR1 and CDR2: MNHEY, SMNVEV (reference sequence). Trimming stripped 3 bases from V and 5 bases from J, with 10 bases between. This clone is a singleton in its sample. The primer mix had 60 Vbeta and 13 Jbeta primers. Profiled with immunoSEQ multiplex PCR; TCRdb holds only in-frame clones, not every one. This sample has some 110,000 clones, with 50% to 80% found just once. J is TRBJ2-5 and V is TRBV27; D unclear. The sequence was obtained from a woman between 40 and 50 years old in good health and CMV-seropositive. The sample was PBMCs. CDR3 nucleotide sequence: TGTGCCAGCAGTTTCACCTTCCGGGAGACCCAGTACTTC. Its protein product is CASSFTFRETQYF.